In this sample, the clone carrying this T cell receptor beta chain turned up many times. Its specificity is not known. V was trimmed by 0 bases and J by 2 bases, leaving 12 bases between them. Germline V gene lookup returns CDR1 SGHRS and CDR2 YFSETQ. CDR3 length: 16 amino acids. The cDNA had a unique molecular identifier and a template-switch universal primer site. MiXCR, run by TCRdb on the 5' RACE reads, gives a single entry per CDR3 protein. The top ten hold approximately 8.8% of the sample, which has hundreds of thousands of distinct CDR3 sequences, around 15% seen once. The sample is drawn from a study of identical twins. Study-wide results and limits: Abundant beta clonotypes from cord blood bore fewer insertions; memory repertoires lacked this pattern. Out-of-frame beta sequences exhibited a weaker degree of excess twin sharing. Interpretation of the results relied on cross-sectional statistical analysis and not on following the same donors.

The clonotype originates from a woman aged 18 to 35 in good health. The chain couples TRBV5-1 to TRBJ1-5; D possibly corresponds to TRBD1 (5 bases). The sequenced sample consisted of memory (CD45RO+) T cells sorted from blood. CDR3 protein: CASSLEGGRGNQPQHF. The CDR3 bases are TGCGCCAGCAGCTTGGAGGGAGGCAGGGGCAATCAGCCCCAGCATTTT.